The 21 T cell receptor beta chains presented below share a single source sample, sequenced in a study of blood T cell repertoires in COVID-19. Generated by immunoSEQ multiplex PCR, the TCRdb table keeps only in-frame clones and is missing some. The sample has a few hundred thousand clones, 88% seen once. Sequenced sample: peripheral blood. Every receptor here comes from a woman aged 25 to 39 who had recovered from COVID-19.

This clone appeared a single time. The DNA of the CDR3 is TGTGCCAGCAGCTTAGTGCAGACGGGATTTGGAGACGAGCAGTACTTC. Translated: CASSLVQTGFGDEQYF. This chain joins TRBV11-2 and TRBJ2-7; a possible D gene is TRBD2 (5 bases). Per germline, CDR1 SGHAT and CDR2 FQNNGV. CDR3 length: 16 residues. The ends were cut back, 1 base at V and 5 bases at J, with 18 bases in the middle.

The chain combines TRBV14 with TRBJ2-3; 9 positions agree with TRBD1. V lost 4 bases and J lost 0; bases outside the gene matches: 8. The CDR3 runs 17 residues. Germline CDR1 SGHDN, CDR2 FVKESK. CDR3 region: CASSRMGTGSSTDTQYF. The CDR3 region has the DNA TGTGCCAGCAGCCGGATGGGGACAGGGAGCAGCACAGATACGCAGTATTTT.

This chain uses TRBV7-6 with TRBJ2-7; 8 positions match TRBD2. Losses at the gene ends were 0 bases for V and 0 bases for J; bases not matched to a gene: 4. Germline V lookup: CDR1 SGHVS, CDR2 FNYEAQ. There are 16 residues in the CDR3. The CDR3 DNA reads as TGTGCCAGCAGCTTAGCACCCGGGACTAGCTCCTACGAGCAGTACTTC. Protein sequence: CASSLAPGTSSYEQYF.

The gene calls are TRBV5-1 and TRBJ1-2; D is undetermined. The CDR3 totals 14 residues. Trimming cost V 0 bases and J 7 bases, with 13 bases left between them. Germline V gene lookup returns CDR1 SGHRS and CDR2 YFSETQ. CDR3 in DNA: TGCGCCAGCAGCTTGGCCGGCGGAACGCCTGGCTACACCTTC. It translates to CASSLAGGTPGYTF.

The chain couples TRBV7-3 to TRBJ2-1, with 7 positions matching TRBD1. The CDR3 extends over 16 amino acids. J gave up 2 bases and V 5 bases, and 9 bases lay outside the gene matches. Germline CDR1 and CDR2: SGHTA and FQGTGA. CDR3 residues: CASSTSFGTAYNEQFF. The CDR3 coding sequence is TGTGCCAGCAGCACCTCCTTCGGGACAGCCTACAATGAGCAGTTCTTC. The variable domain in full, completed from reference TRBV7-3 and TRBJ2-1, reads GAGVSQTPSNKVTEKGKYVELRCDPISGHTALYWYRQSLGQGPEFLIYFQGTGAADDSGLPNDRFFAVRPEGSVSTLKIQRTERGDSAVYLCASSTSFGTAYNEQFFGPGTRLTVL.

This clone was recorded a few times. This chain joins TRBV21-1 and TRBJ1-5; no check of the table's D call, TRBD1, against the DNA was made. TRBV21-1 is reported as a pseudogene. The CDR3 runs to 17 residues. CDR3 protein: CASSKVRTWTSNQPQHF. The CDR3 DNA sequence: TGTGCCAGCAGCAAAGTTAGGACATGGACTAGCAATCAGCCCCAGCATTTT.

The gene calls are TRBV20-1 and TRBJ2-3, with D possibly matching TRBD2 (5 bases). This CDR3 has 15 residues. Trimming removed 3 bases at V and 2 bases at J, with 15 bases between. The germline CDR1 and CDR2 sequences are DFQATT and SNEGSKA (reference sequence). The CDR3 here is CSASSLASPTDTQYF. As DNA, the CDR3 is TGCAGTGCTAGTAGTCTAGCCTCCCCCACAGATACGCAGTATTTT.

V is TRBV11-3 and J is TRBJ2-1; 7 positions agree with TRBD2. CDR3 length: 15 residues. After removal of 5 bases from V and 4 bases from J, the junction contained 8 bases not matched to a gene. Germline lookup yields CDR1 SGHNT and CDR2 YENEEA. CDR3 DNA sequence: TGTGCCAGCAGCCTTCGGGACGGGGGGTACAATGAGCAGTTCTTC. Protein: CASSLRDGGYNEQFF.

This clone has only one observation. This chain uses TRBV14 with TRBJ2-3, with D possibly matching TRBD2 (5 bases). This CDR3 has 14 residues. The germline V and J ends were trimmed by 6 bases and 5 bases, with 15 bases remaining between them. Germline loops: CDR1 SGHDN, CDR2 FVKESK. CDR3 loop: CASRSLAPLDTQYF. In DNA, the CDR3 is TGTGCCAGCAGGAGTCTAGCTCCTCTAGATACGCAGTATTTT.

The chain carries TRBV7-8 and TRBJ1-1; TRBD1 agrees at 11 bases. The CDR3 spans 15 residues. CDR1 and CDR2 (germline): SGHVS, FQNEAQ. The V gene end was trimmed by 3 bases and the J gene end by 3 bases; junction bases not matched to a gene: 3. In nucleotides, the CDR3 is TGTGCCAGCAGCTTGGACAGGGGGCATTACACTGAAGCTTTCTTT. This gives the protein CASSLDRGHYTEAFF.

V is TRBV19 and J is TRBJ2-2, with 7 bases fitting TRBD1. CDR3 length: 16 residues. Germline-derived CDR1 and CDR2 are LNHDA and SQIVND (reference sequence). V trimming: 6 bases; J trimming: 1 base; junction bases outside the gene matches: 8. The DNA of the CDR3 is TGTGCCAGTAGGCAACCAAGGACAGGGAACACCGGGGAGCTGTTTTTT. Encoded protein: CASRQPRTGNTGELFF.

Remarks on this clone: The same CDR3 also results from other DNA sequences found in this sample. The CDR3 loop is CASSLGTGGREQFF. CDR3 bases: TGCGCCAGCAGCTTGGGGACAGGGGGCCGGGAGCAGTTCTTC. The chain has TRBV5-1 and TRBJ2-1, with 11 nucleotides matching TRBD1. V was pared by 0 bases and J by 10 bases, with 3 bases of the junction left unmatched. CDR1 is SGHRS and CDR2 is YFSETQ in the germline V gene. The CDR3 is made up of 14 amino acids. Supplemented by reference TRBV5-1 and TRBJ2-1, the full variable domain reads KAGVTQTPRYLIKTRGQQVTLSCSPISGHRSVSWYQQTPGQGLQFLFEYFSETQRNKGNFPGRFSGRQFSNSRSEMNVSTLELGDSALYLCASSLGTGGREQFFGPGTRLTVL.

The CDR3 sequence: CASSSFRANYGYTF. The CDR3 DNA sequence: TGTGCCAGCTCCTCGTTCCGGGCTAACTATGGCTACACCTTC. V gene TRBV28 combines with J gene TRBJ1-2; unclear D gene. CDR1 and CDR2 (germline): MDHEN, SYDVKM. V was trimmed by 8 bases and J by 0 bases, leaving 13 bases between them. The CDR3 is 14 residues long.

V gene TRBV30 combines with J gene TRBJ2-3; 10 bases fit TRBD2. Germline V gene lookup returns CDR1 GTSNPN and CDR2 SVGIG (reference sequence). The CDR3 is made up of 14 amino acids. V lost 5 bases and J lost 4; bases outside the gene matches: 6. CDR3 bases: TGTGCCTGGGACGTTACTAGCGGGGCAGATACGCAGTATTTT. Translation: CAWDVTSGADTQYF.

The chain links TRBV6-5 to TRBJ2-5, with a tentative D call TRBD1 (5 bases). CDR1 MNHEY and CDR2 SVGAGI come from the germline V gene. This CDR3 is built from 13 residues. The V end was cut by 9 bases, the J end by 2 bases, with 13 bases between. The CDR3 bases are TGTGCCAGTGCCAGGGTCATACAAGAGACCCAGTACTTC. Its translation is CASARVIQETQYF.

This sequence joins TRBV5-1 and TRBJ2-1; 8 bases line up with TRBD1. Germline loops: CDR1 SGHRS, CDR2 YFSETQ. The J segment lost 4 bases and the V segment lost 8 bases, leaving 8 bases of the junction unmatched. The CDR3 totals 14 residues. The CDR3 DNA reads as TGCGCCAGTACCCGGGACAGGCCTTACAATGAGCAGTTCTTC. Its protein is CASTRDRPYNEQFF.

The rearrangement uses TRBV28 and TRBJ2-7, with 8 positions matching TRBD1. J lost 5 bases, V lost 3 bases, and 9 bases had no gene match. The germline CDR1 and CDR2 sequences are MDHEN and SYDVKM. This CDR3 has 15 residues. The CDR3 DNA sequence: TGTGCCAGCAGTTTTGTGGGGCAGGGGGCCCACGAGCAGTACTTC. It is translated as CASSFVGQGAHEQYF.

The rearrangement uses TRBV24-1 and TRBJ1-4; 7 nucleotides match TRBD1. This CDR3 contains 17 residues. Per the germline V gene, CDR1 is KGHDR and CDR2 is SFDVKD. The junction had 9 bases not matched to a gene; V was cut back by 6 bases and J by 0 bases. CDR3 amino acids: CATSSGQQIATNEKLFF. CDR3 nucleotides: TGTGCCACCAGTTCGGGACAGCAAATTGCAACTAATGAAAAACTGTTTTTT.

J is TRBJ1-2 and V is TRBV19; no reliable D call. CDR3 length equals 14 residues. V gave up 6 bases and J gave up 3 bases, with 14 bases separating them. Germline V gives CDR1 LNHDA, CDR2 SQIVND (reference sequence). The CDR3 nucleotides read TGTGCCAGTAGCCCCTCTTCCGGGTACTATGGCTACACCTTC. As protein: CASSPSSGYYGYTF. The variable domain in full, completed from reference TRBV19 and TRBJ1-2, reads DGGITQSPKYLFRKEGQNVTLSCEQNLNHDAMYWYRQDPGQGLRLIYYSQIVNDFQKGDIAEGYSVSREKKESFPLTVTSAQKNPTAFYLCASSPSSGYYGYTFGSGTRLTVV.

Here the CDR3 reads CASSLEGDGYTF. The DNA for the CDR3 is TGCGCCAGCAGCTTGGAAGGAGATGGCTACACCTTC. The chain couples TRBV5-1 to TRBJ1-2; no reliable D call. V dropped 0 bases and J dropped 6 bases, with 6 bases sitting between them. CDR1 is SGHRS and CDR2 is YFSETQ in the germline V gene. The CDR3 loop spans 12 amino acids.

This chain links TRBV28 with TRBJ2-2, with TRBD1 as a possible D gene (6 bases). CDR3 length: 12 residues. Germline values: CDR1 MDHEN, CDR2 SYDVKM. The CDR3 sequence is CAGRGSTGELFF. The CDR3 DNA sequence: TGTGCGGGCAGGGGAAGCACCGGGGAGCTGTTTTTT.